The entry below describes one T cell receptor (beta chain). The data belong to a study of blood T cell repertoires in COVID-19. Across the whole study: The samples span acute and convalescent COVID-19 from the United States, Italy and Spain. Sources were T cells, B-cell-depleted T cells, or PBMCs; the material itself was cDNA or gDNA.

TCRdb keeps only in-frame clones here, not all; method: immunoSEQ multiplex PCR. The sample contains 200,000 or so clones, about nine tenths of which appear only once. The length of the CDR3 is 15 residues. V was cut by 7 bases and J by 0 bases, with 13 bases left in between. CDR1 and CDR2 (germline): SNHLY, FYNNEI. The chain uses TRBV2 and TRBJ2-1, with a weak D call TRBD1 (6 bases). The sample was peripheral blood. The sequence was collected from a man at least 80 years old with acute or convalescent COVID-19. CDR3 DNA: TGTGCCAGCATCGAATGGGACACCTCCTACAATGAGCAGTTCTTC. Translation gives CASIEWDTSYNEQFF.